What follows are 19 T cell receptor beta chains derived from one specimen sequenced in a study of blood T cell repertoires in COVID-19 (dated by TCRdb to the early 2020s). The library relied on the immunoSEQ multiplex PCR assay. Imported from immuneACCESS, the table was reduced by TCRdb to in-frame sequences with V and J called. These copies leave out some clones; in studies compared against another copy, an unresolved V gene accounts for under half, and the cause of the remainder is not known. This sample comprises just under 20,000 clones, roughly 85% of them detected only once. The top ten clones comprise about 7.9% of the sample. The material sequenced was peripheral blood. These receptors were taken from a human donor with active COVID-19. The donor label of this sample is uncertain.

This chain joins TRBV5-1 and TRBJ2-2; D gene uncertain. Germline V gene sequence: CDR1 SGHRS, CDR2 YFSETQ. The CDR3 has 13 amino acids. Trimming removed 4 bases at V and 3 bases at J, with 7 bases between. The CDR3 region is CASSPLYTGELFF. In DNA, the CDR3 is TGCGCCAGCAGCCCTCTATACACCGGGGAGCTGTTTTTT.

The V and J genes are TRBV5-1 and TRBJ1-2; perhaps TRBD1 as D (5 bases). This CDR3 is built from 12 residues. Trimming pared 0 bases from V and 7 bases from J, leaving 7 bases between. CDR1 is SGHRS and CDR2 is YFSETQ in the germline V gene. CDR3 protein: CASSLEGVGYTF. CDR3 bases: TGCGCCAGCAGCTTGGAAGGGGTTGGCTACACCTTC. The full variable domain, completed using reference TRBV5-1 and TRBJ1-2, is KAGVTQTPRYLIKTRGQQVTLSCSPISGHRSVSWYQQTPGQGLQFLFEYFSETQRNKGNFPGRFSGRQFSNSRSEMNVSTLELGDSALYLCASSLEGVGYTFGSGTRLTVV.

Only one count was recorded for this clone. The rearrangement joins TRBV29-1 to TRBJ1-1; possible D gene TRBD1, 6 bases. The ends were cut back, 4 bases at V and 6 bases at J, with 9 bases in the middle. The CDR3 runs to 11 residues. Looked up from germline, CDR1 is SQVTM and CDR2 is ANQGSEA. Written as DNA, the CDR3 is TGCAGCGTTGCGGGGGGCGCTGAAGCTTTCTTT. Its protein product is CSVAGGAEAFF.

The V and J genes are TRBV7-3 and TRBJ1-2; TRBD1 matches 8 bases. The germline V gene has CDR1 SGHTA and CDR2 FQGTGA. CDR3 length: 15 residues. V trimming: 4 bases; J trimming: 4 bases; junction bases outside the gene matches: 8. The CDR3 bases are TGTGCCAGCAGCTCCGGGACAGGCGAACTCTATGGCTACACCTTC. This gives the protein CASSSGTGELYGYTF.

V is TRBV25-1 and J is TRBJ2-5; 8 bases fit TRBD1. CDR3 length: 13 amino acids. From germline, CDR1 is MGHDK and CDR2 SYGVNS. Trimming removed 9 bases from V and 5 bases from J; junction bases left unmatched: 8. This chain's CDR3 is CASLDRVVETQYF. The CDR3 region has the DNA TGTGCCAGTTTGGACAGGGTAGTTGAGACCCAGTACTTC.

This clone showed up just once. V gene TRBV3-1 (or the pseudogene TRBV3-2) combines with J gene TRBJ1-5; 9 bases are shared with TRBD1. Trimming removed 4 bases from V and 4 bases from J; junction bases left unmatched: 8. Germline CDR1 LGHDT, CDR2 YNNKEL (reference sequence). CDR3 length: 16 amino acids. The CDR3 loop reads CASSRGTGRRNQPQHF. The CDR3 region has the DNA TGTGCCAGCAGCCGAGGGACAGGGAGACGAAATCAGCCCCAGCATTTT.

The chain has TRBV7-2 and TRBJ2-3; 8 bases fit TRBD2. The CDR3 consists of 16 residues. J lost 2 bases, V lost 5 bases, and 9 bases had no gene match. Germline CDR1 is SGHTA and CDR2 is FQGNSA. CDR3 sequence (DNA): TGTGCCAGCAGCCCCACGACTAGCGACTACACAGATACGCAGTATTTT. Translating gives CASSPTTSDYTDTQYF.

The genes are TRBV3-1 (or the pseudogene TRBV3-2) and TRBJ1-5; no clear D gene. CDR3 size: 14 residues. From germline, CDR1 is LGHDT and CDR2 YNNKEL (reference sequence). V dropped 0 bases and J dropped 5 bases, with 8 bases sitting between them. This chain's CDR3 is CASSQDRGDQPQHF. CDR3 sequence (DNA): TGTGCCAGCAGCCAAGACCGGGGAGATCAGCCCCAGCATTTT.

The V call is TRBV19, the J call TRBJ2-2, with 9 bases matching TRBD2. The germline V gene encodes CDR1 LNHDA and CDR2 SQIVND (reference sequence). The CDR3 has 18 residues. With 2 bases clipped from V and 6 bases from J, the junction kept 13 bases outside the gene matches. The CDR3 DNA reads TGTGCCAGTAGTATACCGCGCCTGAGGCTAGCGGGATCCGGGGAGCTGTTTTTT. Its protein product is CASSIPRLRLAGSGELFF.

This chain joins TRBV6-5 and TRBJ2-2; tentative D call: TRBD1 (6 bases). Trimming left V 5 bases short and J 2 bases short, with 12 bases between. The germline V gene has CDR1 MNHEY and CDR2 SVGAGI. The CDR3 totals 15 residues. CDR3 amino acids: CASSPGQSNTGELFF. The DNA for the CDR3 is TGTGCCAGCAGTCCAGGACAGAGCAACACCGGGGAGCTGTTTTTT.

The chain carries TRBV6-5 and TRBJ2-5; 14 positions agree with TRBD2. CDR3 length equals 15 residues. Germline CDR1 MNHEY, CDR2 SVGAGI. Trimming removed 6 bases from V and 5 bases from J; junction bases left unmatched: 5. The CDR3 spells CASRPGLAGVETQYF. The DNA for the CDR3 is TGTGCCAGCAGACCGGGACTAGCGGGAGTGGAGACCCAGTACTTC.

J is TRBJ1-5 and V is TRBV28; D is uncertain. V was pared by 6 bases and J by 1 base, with 10 bases between. Germline assignment: CDR1 MDHEN and CDR2 SYDVKM. The CDR3 is 14 residues long. CDR3: CASSLPGSNQPQHF. For the CDR3, the DNA is TGTGCCAGCAGCCTACCCGGGAGCAATCAGCCCCAGCATTTT.

The V call is TRBV29-1, the J call TRBJ2-7, with unresolved D. The CDR3 runs 13 residues. The V gene's germline CDR1 is SQVTM and CDR2 ANQGSEA. The V end was cut by 6 bases, the J end by 7 bases, with 19 bases between. CDR3 coding DNA: TGCAGCGTCTCCGGGTCGCTAGGTAGGGAGCAGTACTTC. This codes for CSVSGSLGREQYF.

This chain joins TRBV10-2 and TRBJ2-3; 10 positions match TRBD1. Germline-derived CDR1 and CDR2 are WSHSY and SAAADI. Trimming cost V 7 bases and J 1 base; bases outside gene matches: 5. The CDR3 spans 15 residues. CDR3 nucleotides: TGCGCCAGCACCACCGGGACAGGGGGCACAGATACGCAGTATTTT. It is translated as CASTTGTGGTDTQYF.

V usage is TRBV7-2 and J usage is TRBJ2-1, with D unclear. The CDR3 has 11 amino acids. V shed 5 bases and J shed 6 bases, with 5 bases lying between them. Germline-derived CDR1 and CDR2 are SGHTA and FQGNSA. CDR3 residues: CASSRFNEQFF. The DNA of the CDR3 is TGTGCCAGCAGCCGTTTCAATGAGCAGTTCTTC.

The chain has TRBV5-1 and TRBJ2-5; TRBD2 might be the D (5 bases). This CDR3 is 12 amino acids long. Trimming shortened V by 0 bases and J by 5 bases, and 5 bases separated the two germline ends. CDR1 and CDR2 from the germline V gene are SGHRS and YFSETQ. CDR3 residues: CASSLAGETQYF. As DNA, the CDR3 is TGCGCCAGCAGCTTGGCGGGGGAGACCCAGTACTTC.

This chain uses TRBV4-2 with TRBJ2-3, with a possible D match to TRBD2 (6 bases). Germline V gives CDR1 LGHNA, CDR2 YNFKEQ. V was shortened by 3 bases and J by 5 bases, with 15 bases between the two germline ends. This CDR3 is 15 amino acids long. The CDR3 here is CASSQTGVRGDTQYF. The CDR3 bases are TGTGCCAGCAGCCAGACGGGAGTTCGAGGAGATACGCAGTATTTT.

V is TRBV6-2 or TRBV6-3 and J is TRBJ2-7; D might be TRBD2 (6 bases). The CDR3 is 15 residues long. Germline CDR1 and CDR2: MNHEY and SVGEGT. The V end was cut by 2 bases, the J end by 2 bases, with 13 bases between. CDR3 nucleotide sequence: TGTGCCAGCAGTTACCCGGGACTGCCAACCTACGAGCAGTACTTC. Amino acid sequence: CASSYPGLPTYEQYF.

The chain joins TRBV28 to TRBJ2-2; D is possibly TRBD1 (5 bases). Trimming pared 3 bases from V and 3 bases from J, leaving 8 bases between. This CDR3 is 14 amino acids long. Germline V gives CDR1 MDHEN, CDR2 SYDVKM. In DNA, the CDR3 is TGTGCCAGCAGTTTTGGGGCAGACACCGGGGAGCTGTTTTTT. Protein sequence: CASSFGADTGELFF.